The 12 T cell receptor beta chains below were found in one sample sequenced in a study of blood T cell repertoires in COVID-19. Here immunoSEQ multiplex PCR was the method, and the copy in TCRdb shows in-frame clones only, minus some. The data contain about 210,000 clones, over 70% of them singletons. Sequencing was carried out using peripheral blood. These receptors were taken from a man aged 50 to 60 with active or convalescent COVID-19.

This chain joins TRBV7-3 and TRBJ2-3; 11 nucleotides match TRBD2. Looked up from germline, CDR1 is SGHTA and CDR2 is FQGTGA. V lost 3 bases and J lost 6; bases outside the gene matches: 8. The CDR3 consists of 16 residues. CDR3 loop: CASSFLAGGGGDTQYF. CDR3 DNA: TGTGCCAGCAGCTTTCTAGCGGGAGGCGGGGGCGATACGCAGTATTTT.

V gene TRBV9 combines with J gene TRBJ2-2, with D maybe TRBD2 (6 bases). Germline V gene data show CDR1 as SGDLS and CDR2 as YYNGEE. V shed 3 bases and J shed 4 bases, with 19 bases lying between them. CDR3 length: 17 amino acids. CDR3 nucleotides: TGTGCCAGCAGCGCCCACCTTGGGGAGGTGACCACCGGGGAGCTGTTTTTT. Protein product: CASSAHLGEVTTGELFF.

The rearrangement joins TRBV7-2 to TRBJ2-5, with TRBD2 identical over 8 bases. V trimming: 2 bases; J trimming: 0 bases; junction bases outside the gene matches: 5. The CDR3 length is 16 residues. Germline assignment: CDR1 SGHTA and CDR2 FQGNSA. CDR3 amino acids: CASSLTASGYQETQYF. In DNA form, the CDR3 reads TGTGCCAGCAGCTTAACGGCTAGCGGGTACCAAGAGACCCAGTACTTC.

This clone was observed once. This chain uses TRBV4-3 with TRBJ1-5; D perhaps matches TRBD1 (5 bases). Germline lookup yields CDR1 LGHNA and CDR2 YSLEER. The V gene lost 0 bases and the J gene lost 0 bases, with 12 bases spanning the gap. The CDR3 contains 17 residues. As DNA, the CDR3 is TGCGCCAGCAGCCAAGATCTGGCAGGGAATAGCAATCAGCCCCAGCATTTT. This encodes CASSQDLAGNSNQPQHF.

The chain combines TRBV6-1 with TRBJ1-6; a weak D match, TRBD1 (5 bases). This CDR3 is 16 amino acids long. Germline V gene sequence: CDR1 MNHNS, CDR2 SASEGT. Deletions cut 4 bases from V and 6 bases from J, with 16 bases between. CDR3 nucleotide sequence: TGTGCCAGCAGTGCTGGGGCAGAGGCCCCTAATTCACCCCTCCACTTT. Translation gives CASSAGAEAPNSPLHF.

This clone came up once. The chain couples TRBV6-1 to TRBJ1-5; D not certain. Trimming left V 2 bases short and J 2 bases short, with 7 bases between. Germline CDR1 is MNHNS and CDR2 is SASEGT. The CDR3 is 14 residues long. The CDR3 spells CASSERVGNQPQHF. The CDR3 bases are TGTGCCAGCAGTGAACGGGTCGGCAATCAGCCCCAGCATTTT.

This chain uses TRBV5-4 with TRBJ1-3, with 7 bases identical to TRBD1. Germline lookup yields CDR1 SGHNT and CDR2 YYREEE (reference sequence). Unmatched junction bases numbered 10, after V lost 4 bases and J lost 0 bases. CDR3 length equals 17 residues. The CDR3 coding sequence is TGTGCCAGCAGCCGATTTTCACAGGGGAACTCTGGAAACACCATATATTTT. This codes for CASSRFSQGNSGNTIYF.

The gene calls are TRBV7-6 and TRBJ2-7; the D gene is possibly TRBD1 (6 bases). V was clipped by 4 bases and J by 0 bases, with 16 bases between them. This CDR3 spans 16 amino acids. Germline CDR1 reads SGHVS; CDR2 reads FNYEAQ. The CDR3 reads CASSSSPGQSSYEQYF. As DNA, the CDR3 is TGTGCCAGCAGCTCCTCCCCCGGACAGAGCTCCTACGAGCAGTACTTC.

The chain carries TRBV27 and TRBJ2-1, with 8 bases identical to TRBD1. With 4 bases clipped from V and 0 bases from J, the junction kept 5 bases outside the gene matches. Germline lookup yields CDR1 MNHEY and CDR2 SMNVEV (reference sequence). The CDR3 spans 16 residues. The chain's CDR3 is CASSSRTGPSYNEQFF. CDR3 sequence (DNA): TGTGCCAGCAGTTCTCGGACAGGGCCCTCCTACAATGAGCAGTTCTTC.

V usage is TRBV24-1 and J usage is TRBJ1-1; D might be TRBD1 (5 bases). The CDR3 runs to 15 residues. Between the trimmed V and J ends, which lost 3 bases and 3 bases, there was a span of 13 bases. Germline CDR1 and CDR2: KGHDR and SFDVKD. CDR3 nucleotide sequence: TGTGCCACCAGTGATCGCACTACAGGATACACTGAAGCTTTCTTT. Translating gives CATSDRTTGYTEAFF.

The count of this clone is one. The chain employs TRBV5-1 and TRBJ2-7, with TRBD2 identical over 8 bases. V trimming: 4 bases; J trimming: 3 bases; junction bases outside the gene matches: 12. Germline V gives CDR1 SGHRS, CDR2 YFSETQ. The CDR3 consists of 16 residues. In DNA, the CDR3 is TGCGCCAGCAGCCCCTCCGGGGGACTAGTGGGCTACGAGCAGTACTTC. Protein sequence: CASSPSGGLVGYEQYF.

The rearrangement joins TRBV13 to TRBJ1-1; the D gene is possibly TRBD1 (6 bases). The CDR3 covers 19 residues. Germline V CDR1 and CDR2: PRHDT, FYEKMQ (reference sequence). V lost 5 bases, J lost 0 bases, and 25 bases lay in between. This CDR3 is CASSLGGGPDFHLNTEAFF. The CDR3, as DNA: TGTGCCAGCAGCCTTGGGGGGGGGCCAGACTTCCATTTGAACACTGAAGCTTTCTTT.